This T cell receptor beta chain was documented in a study of blood T cells in healthy people across ages. The authors ran a second PCR of roughly 6 to 12 cycles using a sample-barcoded 5' primer and a J-beta primer mix. In TCRdb, the 5' RACE reads were re-called with MiXCR into one record per CDR3 protein. The table includes more than 1.4 million distinct CDR3 sequences, roughly 40% detected once. Germline values: CDR1 MNHEY, CDR2 SMNVEV (reference sequence). V lost 6 bases to trimming and J lost 3 bases, with 12 bases between them. This CDR3 comprises 15 residues. The chain carries TRBV27 and TRBJ1-6; tentatively, D is TRBD1 (5 bases). The sequence came from a young woman in good health. Sequenced: blood. CDR3 residues: CASREGQYYNSPLHF. The CDR3 nucleotides read TGTGCCAGCAGGGAGGGGCAGTACTATAATTCACCCCTCCACTTT.